These T cell receptor beta chains were read from a single sample in a study of breast tumors, draining lymph nodes, adjacent tissues. Each CDR3 protein is one row after TCRdb ran MiXCR on the multiplex PCR reads. The sample has some 120,000 distinct CDR3 sequences, roughly 21% seen once; the top ten hold about 3.5%. The sequenced material came from axillary lymph node tissue. All receptors come from a female donor with breast cancer. Some clones in this sample may be carry-over from other donors' samples. Each CDR3 is given with its conserved first and last residue. A D gene is named only where the DNA matches it firmly. Only part of the rows carry a size: once, few, many, or a class if the clone is expanded.

V gene	D gene	J gene	clone size	CDR3 DNA	CDR3 protein
TRBV20-1	TRBD2	TRBJ2-3	many	TGCAGTGCTACCCTTCCGACTAGCGGGGACACAGATACGCAGTATTTT	CSATLPTSGDTDTQYF
TRBV7-3	-	TRBJ2-1	many	TGTGCCAGCAGCCGCTACACAAAAGCTGACAATGAGCAGTTCTTC	CASSRYTKADNEQFF
TRBV3-1	TRBD2	TRBJ2-1	-	TGTGCCAGCAGCCTAAACCCCGGAGAAAGGACTAGCGGGGTCAATGAGCAGTTCTTC	CASSLNPGERTSGVNEQFF
TRBV5-1	-	TRBJ1-4	many	TGCGCCAGCAGCTCCCGGGACGGTGGGGATATGGCAACTAATGAAAAACTGTTTTTT	CASSSRDGGDMATNEKLFF
TRBV6-1	-	TRBJ1-2	many	TGTGCCAGCAGTGATGGGCAACTCCACTATGGCTACACCTTC	CASSDGQLHYGYTF
TRBV19	-	TRBJ2-5	many	TGTGCCAGTAGTATACCGGGACTCCCACAAGAGACGGCCCAGTACTTC	CASSIPGLPQETAQYF
TRBV7-9	TRBD2	TRBJ2-3	-	TGTGCCAGCAGCTCCGGGAGCGGGAGAGATACGCAGTATTTT	CASSSGSGRDTQYF
TRBV11-2	-	TRBJ2-7	many	TGTGCCAGCAGCTTAGTGCTCTTAAACGAGCAGTACTTC	CASSLVLLNEQYF
TRBV19	TRBD1	TRBJ2-2	many	TGTGCCAGTAGTATAAACTCAGGGGGTGGCACCGGGGAGCTGTTTTTT	CASSINSGGGTGELFF
TRBV29-1	-	TRBJ2-5	many	TGCAGCTTTAGGTGGTTATATGGATCGGAGACCCAGTACTTC	CSFRWLYGSETQYF
TRBV11-2	TRBD2	TRBJ2-7	many	TGTGCCAGCAGCCTCGGGACTAGCGGGAGATTATGGGAGCAGTACTTC	CASSLGTSGRLWEQYF
TRBV6-6	TRBD2	TRBJ2-1	once	TGTGCCAGCAGTTACGGCGGGACTAGAGGGAGGGGGGAGCAGTTCTTC	CASSYGGTRGRGEQFF
TRBV6-6	-	TRBJ2-7	many	TGTGCCAGCAGCCGAACGCTGCCGGTGCATCCCCCCTACGAGCAGTACTTC	CASSRTLPVHPPYEQYF
TRBV7-2	-	TRBJ2-5	many	TGTGCCAGCAGACTAGTTTCTGAGACCCAGTACTTC	CASRLVSETQYF
TRBV28	TRBD1	TRBJ2-1	-	TGTGCCAGCAGCATACAGGGGGCAGGTGAGCAGTTCTTC	CASSIQGAGEQFF
TRBV7-2	-	TRBJ2-7	many	TGTGCCAGCAGCTTAATGGGGGGCGCCTACGAGCAGTACTTC	CASSLMGGAYEQYF
TRBV19	-	TRBJ2-6	-	TGTGCCAGTAGTAATGCCGGGGCCAACGTCCTGACTTTC	CASSNAGANVLTF
TRBV10-2	TRBD2	TRBJ2-7	many	TGCGCCAGCGCGGGGACTAGCTTCTACGAGCAGTACTTC	CASAGTSFYEQYF
TRBV2	-	TRBJ2-1	many	TGTGCCAGCAGTGCTTCGGCGGGGGCCCTCCTGGCCGAGCAGTTCTTC	CASSASAGALLAEQFF
TRBV27	-	TRBJ1-6	many	TGTGCCAGCAGTTTGAGGGAGGGTTTCGATAATTCACCCCTCCACTTT	CASSLREGFDNSPLHF
TRBV27	-	TRBJ1-3	few	TGTGCCAGCAGTTCAGGAAACCCGAGAAACACCATATATTTT	CASSSGNPRNTIYF
TRBV9	TRBD1	TRBJ2-3	many	TGTGCCAGCAGCCCAGGGGGCGCCCGCACAGATACGCAGTATTTT	CASSPGGARTDTQYF
TRBV20-1	-	TRBJ2-1	many	TGCAGTGCTAGAGATCCTGGCACCTCTTGGCGGGATGAGCAGTTCTTC	CSARDPGTSWRDEQFF
TRBV20-1	TRBD2	TRBJ2-5	many	TGCAGTGCTTATACGCCGGGACTAGCGAGGCTCAAGCAAGAGACCCAGTACTTC	CSAYTPGLARLKQETQYF
TRBV4-2	TRBD1	TRBJ2-3	many	TGTGCCAGCAGCCGCATGTCCGGACAGGGGACAGATACGCAGTATTTT	CASSRMSGQGTDTQYF
TRBV5-1	TRBD2	TRBJ2-5	many	TGCGCCAGCAGCTTGGGTTCTAGCGGGGTATTAACAAGGGAGACCCAGTACTTC	CASSLGSSGVLTRETQYF
TRBV20-1	TRBD1	TRBJ2-5	many	TGCAGTGCTAGGTCACCGGGACAGGGGGCGCAGAAGACCCAGTACTTC	CSARSPGQGAQKTQYF
TRBV5-1	-	TRBJ2-3	many	TGCGCCAGCAGCTTGCGTACTAGCACAGATACGCAGTATTTT	CASSLRTSTDTQYF
TRBV20-1	-	TRBJ2-5	many	TGCAGCGCCTTGGGAGAGACCCAGTACTTC	CSALGETQYF
TRBV3-1	-	TRBJ2-2	-	TGTGCCAGCAGCCAACCCGGACGATCCGGGGAGCTGTTTTTT	CASSQPGRSGELFF
TRBV24-1	-	TRBJ2-2	many	TGTGCCACCAGGTCCGGCAGTTTGAACACCGGGGAGCTGTTTTTT	CATRSGSLNTGELFF